This TCR beta chain originates from a study of OX40 agonist ivuxolimab in advanced cancers. Overall study context: Melanoma, hepatocellular carcinoma, head and neck or renal cell cancer occurred in dose-escalation patients. Previous treatment with anti-PD-1, anti-PD-L1 or anti-CTLA-4 therapy was allowed; about 44% had received some. Overall study findings and caveats: The study found that CD8+ T cells averaged more expanded clones than CD4+.

Concerning this clone itself: What it binds is not known.

Libraries were prepared by immunoSEQ multiplex PCR; TCRdb keeps only in-frame clonotypes and omits some of them. The sample shows roughly 66,000 clones, 80% to 85% of them seen only once. The ends lost 6 bases at V and 4 bases at J; junction bases unmatched: 2. Germline V gives CDR1 MRHNA, CDR2 SNTAGT. The CDR3 is made up of 13 amino acids. V gene TRBV6-4 combines with J gene TRBJ2-2, with TRBD1 matching 7 bases. The input for sequencing was CD4+ or CD8+ T cells sorted from blood, taken in a trial of the OX40 agonist ivuxolimab. The receptor comes from an adult with an advanced solid tumor such as melanoma, head and neck, liver or kidney cancer. The CDR3 reads CASRPGGTGELFF. The DNA for the CDR3 is TGTGCCAGCAGGCCAGGGGGCACCGGGGAGCTGTTTTTT.